These 21 T cell receptor beta chains came from one sample sequenced in a study of control samples from healthy donors and cancer patients. Measured with immunoSEQ multiplex PCR; TCRdb has only the in-frame clones, and not every one. In the table there are 150,000 to 200,000 clones, 90% of which are singletons. Source material: blood. These receptors came from a woman in her fifties or sixties in good health.

The V gene is TRBV6-1, the J gene TRBJ1-5; D unclear. The germline V gene has CDR1 MNHNS and CDR2 SASEGT. Trimming left V 1 base short and J 3 bases short, with 10 bases between. The length of the CDR3 is 15 residues. The CDR3 DNA follows: TGTGCCAGCAGTGAAGAAGAGAGGGCCAATCAGCCCCAGCATTTT. Amino acid sequence: CASSEEERANQPQHF.

The V gene is TRBV7-2, the J gene TRBJ1-2; 8 bases line up with TRBD1. The CDR3 contains 16 residues. The ends lost 4 bases at V and 6 bases at J; junction bases unmatched: 13. CDR1 is SGHTA and CDR2 is FQGNSA in the germline V gene. CDR3 coding DNA: TGTGCCAGCAGCTGGATAGACCTAGACAGGGGAAATGGCTACACCTTC. This translates into CASSWIDLDRGNGYTF. Drawing the rest from reference TRBV7-2 and TRBJ1-2, the complete variable domain is GAGVSQSPSNKVTEKGKDVELRCDPISGHTALYWYRQSLGQGLEFLIYFQGNSAPDKSGLPSDRFSAERTGGSVSTLTIQRTQQEDSAVYLCASSWIDLDRGNGYTFGSGTRLTVV.

This sequence joins TRBV5-5 and TRBJ1-1; D gene ambiguous. Trimming stripped 2 bases from V and 7 bases from J, with 15 bases between. The CDR3 sequence is 14 residues long. The germline V gene has CDR1 SGHKS and CDR2 YYEKEE (reference sequence). The CDR3: CASSFLKVEIEAFF. CDR3 DNA sequence: TGTGCCAGCAGCTTCCTAAAGGTTGAGATTGAAGCTTTCTTT. Full variable domain (missing parts from reference TRBV5-5 and TRBJ1-1): DAGVTQSPTHLIKTRGQQVTLRCSPISGHKSVSWYQQVLGQGPQFIFQYYEKEERGRGNFPDRFSARQFPNYSSELNVNALLLGDSALYLCASSFLKVEIEAFFGQGTRLTVV.

The V and J genes are TRBV7-8 and TRBJ2-7, with D perhaps TRBD2 (5 bases). Trimming took off 4 bases at V and 7 bases at J, with 11 bases between the two ends. Germline CDR1 and CDR2: SGHVS and FQNEAQ. The CDR3 contains 12 residues. The CDR3 coding sequence is TGTGCCAGCAGCTATCGTCGGGAAGAGCAGTACTTC. Amino acids: CASSYRREEQYF.

V gene TRBV5-1 combines with J gene TRBJ2-7; tentatively, D is TRBD2 (5 bases). The germline V gene has CDR1 SGHRS and CDR2 YFSETQ. The V and J ends lost 7 bases and 0 bases respectively, with 11 bases between them. This CDR3 is built from 13 residues. Here the CDR3 reads CASFGRDSYEQYF. The CDR3 nucleotides read TGCGCCAGCTTCGGACGGGACTCCTACGAGCAGTACTTC.

The V call is TRBV10-3, the J call TRBJ1-1; D is possibly TRBD1 (5 bases). Per the germline V gene, CDR1 is ENHRY and CDR2 is SYGVKD. The ends were cut back, 2 bases at V and 2 bases at J, with 6 bases in the middle. The length of the CDR3 is 13 residues. As DNA, the CDR3 is TGTGCCATCAGTGAGGGGGGAAACACTGAAGCTTTCTTT. It translates to CAISEGGNTEAFF.

The V and J genes are TRBV28 and TRBJ1-2; 7 bases are shared with TRBD1. Germline CDR1 MDHEN, CDR2 SYDVKM. The CDR3 has 16 amino acids. V was clipped by 4 bases and J by 1 base; unmatched bases: 9. The CDR3 DNA reads TGTGCCAGCAGTTCCTTCCCGGGACAGCGTAACTATGGCTACACCTTC. Encoded protein: CASSSFPGQRNYGYTF.

V is TRBV3-1 (or the pseudogene TRBV3-2) and J is TRBJ2-5, with TRBD2 matching over 14 bases. The CDR3 is 17 amino acids. CDR1 and CDR2 (germline): LGHDT, YNNKEL (reference sequence). Trimming took 3 bases from V and 1 from J; bases not matched to a gene: 4. Here the CDR3 DNA reads TGTGCCAGCAGCCAGGGGACTAGCGGGGGATTCCAAGAGACCCAGTACTTC. Translation gives CASSQGTSGGFQETQYF.

The chain is built from TRBV14 and TRBJ1-3; a weak D match, TRBD1 (5 bases). V dropped 9 bases and J dropped 2 bases, with 14 bases sitting between them. From germline, CDR1 is SGHDN and CDR2 FVKESK. The CDR3 totals 14 residues. CDR3 in DNA: TGTGCCAGTACTGGGACGGATCCTGGAAACACCATATATTTT. Its protein product is CASTGTDPGNTIYF.

This clone was detected only once. The chain joins TRBV6-5 to TRBJ1-4, with D possibly matching TRBD1 (6 bases). This CDR3 spans 14 amino acids. The germline CDR1 and CDR2 sequences are MNHEY and SVGAGI. Trimming cost V 4 bases and J 8 bases, with 14 bases left between them. CDR3 in DNA: TGTGCCAGCAGTTCGAGTCAGGACAGAGAAAAACTGTTTTTT. It specifies CASSSSQDREKLFF.

The V call is TRBV19, the J call TRBJ1-2; the D gene is possibly TRBD1 (6 bases). Trimming took off 6 bases at V and 4 bases at J, with 18 bases between the two ends. Germline V CDR1 and CDR2: LNHDA, SQIVND (reference sequence). This CDR3 is 15 amino acids long. The CDR3 DNA sequence: TGTGCCAGTAGATCGGATCAGGGGATCTCCTATGGCTACACCTTC. Translated: CASRSDQGISYGYTF.

The CDR3 here is CASSFSSRTSGRVTDTQYF. The CDR3 region has the DNA TGCGCCAGCAGCTTTTCATCCCGGACTAGCGGGAGGGTCACAGATACGCAGTATTTT. The gene calls are TRBV5-1 and TRBJ2-3; 15 nucleotides agree with TRBD2. The V and J ends lost 2 bases and 2 bases, in that order; junction bases with no gene match: 9. The germline V gene encodes CDR1 SGHRS and CDR2 YFSETQ. The CDR3 has 19 amino acids. Supplemented by reference TRBV5-1 and TRBJ2-3, the full variable domain reads KAGVTQTPRYLIKTRGQQVTLSCSPISGHRSVSWYQQTPGQGLQFLFEYFSETQRNKGNFPGRFSGRQFSNSRSEMNVSTLELGDSALYLCASSFSSRTSGRVTDTQYFGPGTRLTVL.

V is TRBV7-2 and J is TRBJ2-7, with D perhaps TRBD2 (5 bases). CDR1 is SGHTA, CDR2 FQGNSA, per germline. V lost 5 bases, J lost 2 bases, and 13 bases lay in between. This CDR3 comprises 14 residues. CDR3 nucleotide sequence: TGTGCCAGCAGCCCCGGACTGGGAGCCTACGAGCAGTACTTC. This codes for CASSPGLGAYEQYF.

The chain joins TRBV5-8 to TRBJ2-5; 8 bases line up with TRBD1. The CDR3 extends over 14 amino acids. CDR1 is SGHTS, CDR2 YDEGEE, per germline. J was trimmed by 2 bases and V by 4 bases; bases with no gene match: 4. The CDR3 here is CASSGRDRQETQYF. The CDR3 region has the DNA TGTGCCAGCAGCGGCCGGGACAGGCAAGAGACCCAGTACTTC.

The chain couples TRBV5-1 to TRBJ2-2; tentatively, D is TRBD1 (5 bases). Germline lookup yields CDR1 SGHRS and CDR2 YFSETQ. This CDR3 contains 15 residues. V was pared by 1 base and J by 3 bases, with 10 bases between. The CDR3 here is CASSLLQTDTGELFF. CDR3 in DNA: TGCGCCAGCAGCTTGTTACAGACAGACACCGGGGAGCTGTTTTTT.

The chain recombines TRBV3-1 (or the pseudogene TRBV3-2) with TRBJ2-5, with D unclear. The germline CDR1 and CDR2 sequences are LGHDT and YNNKEL (reference sequence). V was clipped by 0 bases and J by 3 bases, with 11 bases between them. This CDR3 has 15 residues. The CDR3 reads CASSQDPTDKETQYF. Here the CDR3 DNA reads TGTGCCAGCAGCCAAGATCCCACGGATAAAGAGACCCAGTACTTC.

The rearrangement uses TRBV18 and TRBJ1-1, with D possibly being TRBD1 (6 bases). V dropped 3 bases and J dropped 5 bases, with 13 bases sitting between them. CDR1 and CDR2 from the germline V gene are KGHSH and LQKENI. This CDR3 has 14 amino acids. As DNA, the CDR3 is TGTGCCAGCTCACCGCGGCAGGGGTGGACTGAAGCTTTCTTT. Translation gives CASSPRQGWTEAFF.

This chain uses TRBV9 with TRBJ2-7; 10 bases match TRBD1. The germline V gene encodes CDR1 SGDLS and CDR2 YYNGEE. CDR3 length: 15 amino acids. V was clipped by 2 bases and J by 7 bases; unmatched bases: 9. CDR3 amino acids: CASSVRDRGLGEQYF. In nucleotides, the CDR3 is TGTGCCAGCAGCGTGAGGGACAGGGGTCTGGGGGAGCAGTACTTC.

The V call is TRBV7-2, the J call TRBJ1-5; 7 bases fit TRBD1. The trim removed 0 bases at V and 4 bases at J, leaving 6 bases unmatched. The length of the CDR3 is 16 residues. In germline, CDR1 is SGHTA, CDR2 FQGNSA. The CDR3 sequence is CASSLASDRVNQPQHF. The CDR3 bases are TGTGCCAGCAGCTTAGCGAGCGACAGGGTTAATCAGCCCCAGCATTTT.

The chain employs TRBV10-3 and TRBJ1-1; tentatively, D is TRBD1 (5 bases). The CDR3 sequence is 15 residues long. The ends were cut back, 0 bases at V and 5 bases at J, with 13 bases in the middle. Germline V gene lookup returns CDR1 ENHRY and CDR2 SYGVKD. CDR3 sequence: CAISESAGTGTEAFF. CDR3 DNA sequence: TGTGCCATCAGTGAGTCCGCAGGGACGGGGACTGAAGCTTTCTTT.

This chain uses TRBV15 with TRBJ2-1; D is ambiguous. Trimming cost V 0 bases and J 8 bases, with 5 bases left between them. This CDR3 contains 12 residues. Germline loops: CDR1 LNHNV, CDR2 YYDKDF (reference sequence). DNA of the CDR3: TGTGCCACCAGCAGAGATTCCGATGAGCAGTTCTTC. Amino acid sequence: CATSRDSDEQFF.